This TCR beta chain is drawn from a study of T cell responses to AZD1222 COVID-19 vaccine. Overall study context: Some second doses came at about 4 weeks and others at about 12 weeks; these were pooled.

Turning to this clone: What it recognizes is unknown.

CDR1 and CDR2 (germline): SNHLY, FYNNEI. The V segment lost 6 bases and the J segment 1 base; nucleotides outside the gene matches: 3. CDR3 length equals 13 residues. Broader study findings: Spike regions recognized by vaccine-associated CD4 TCRs spanned the protein, led by 160-218 and 743-854.

Profiling relied on immunoSEQ multiplex PCR, and the TCRdb table lists in-frame clones only, not all of them. This table holds around 110,000 clones, about 90% found once. Sequenced material: peripheral blood, taken on day 0 of AZD1222 vaccination. The origin of this receptor is an adult in good health. The rearrangement links TRBV2 to TRBJ2-7, with TRBD1 identical over 7 bases. CDR3 sequence: CASSYRGSYEQYF. In nucleotides, the CDR3 is TGTGCCAGCAGCTACAGGGGATCCTACGAGCAGTACTTC.